The sequence of this T cell receptor (beta chain) was determined in a study of blood T cell repertoires in COVID-19. This clone appeared a single time. The CDR3 is made up of 16 amino acids. J gave up 6 bases and V 5 bases, and 14 bases lay outside the gene matches. Germline V gives CDR1 LNHDA, CDR2 SQIVND (reference sequence). Recovered status in Cohort 3 required two negative PCRs, clearance, or symptom resolution. Authors' data handling: It was from reference gene primer amplification that nucleated cell counts were estimated. Sequencing was performed with immunoSEQ multiplex PCR; in TCRdb, only in-frame clones are kept and a portion is missing. V, J and clone size are those of that table, while D and trimming were read from the DNA. The table lists about 390,000 clones, about 83% of them singletons.

This rearrangement joins TRBV19 to TRBJ1-2; TRBD1 matches at 8 bases. This sequence was found in a woman in her fifties or sixties who had recovered from COVID-19. Sequencing input: PBMCs or T cells enriched from blood (not recorded which). In DNA form, the CDR3 reads TGTGCCAGTAGTCATTGGACAGGGAGCGCGGCGGATGGCTACACCTTC. It is translated as CASSHWTGSAADGYTF.